These T cell receptor beta chains were read from a single sample in a study of patients and donors after allogeneic stem cell transplantation. TCRdb processed the RT-PCR reads anew with MiXCR; each CDR3 protein has one entry. The sample contains 900,000 to 1,000,000 distinct CDR3 sequences, approximately 18% of which appear only once. Sequencing was done on a sample of blood, either unsorted or a sorted T cell fraction (not recorded which). The receptors stem from a human donor who was either an allogeneic HSCT recipient or a stem cell or donor lymphocyte infusion donor (not recorded which). It is not recorded whose cells these are; they may come from a transplant donor. The CDR3 runs from the conserved cysteine through the conserved F or W. D genes are given only for firm matches. Only part of the rows carry a size: once, few, many, or a class if the clone is expanded.

V: TRBV30; size: few; J: TRBJ2-3; D: -; DNA: TGTGCCTGGAGTGCGGACAGACGCCGAGCTACGCAGTATTTT; CDR3: CAWSADRRRATQYF
V: TRBV5-1; size: -; J: TRBJ2-4; D: -; DNA: TGCCCCAGCAGCTTGGCCGGAAACATTCAGTACTTC; CDR3: CPSSLAGNIQYF
V: TRBV12-5; size: -; J: TRBJ1-1; D: -; DNA: TGTGCTAGTGGCCCGGACAGAGAGAACACTGAAGCTTTCTTT; CDR3: CASGPDRENTEAFF
V: TRBV6-2/TRBV6-3; size: few; J: TRBJ1-1; D: -; DNA: TGTGCCACCCACCGGCCGTACACTGAAGCTTTCTTT; CDR3: CATHRPYTEAFF
V: TRBV4-3; size: few; J: TRBJ2-1; D: TRBD2; DNA: TGCGCCAGCAGCCAACCAGGGACTAGCCAGGGGAATGAGCAGTTCTTC; CDR3: CASSQPGTSQGNEQFF
V: TRBV4-1; size: -; J: TRBJ1-2; D: -; DNA: TGCGCCAGCAGCCAACCCCTGGACAGTTCAAACACCTTC; CDR3: CASSQPLDSSNTF
V: TRBV5-1; size: -; J: TRBJ2-3; D: TRBD1; DNA: TGCGCCAGCAGCAAGACAGGGGACGCAGATACGCAGTATTTT; CDR3: CASSKTGDADTQYF
V: TRBV12-3/TRBV12-4; size: -; J: TRBJ2-7; D: TRBD1; DNA: TGTGCCAGCTATAGACAGGGGGACAACGAGCAGTACTTC; CDR3: CASYRQGDNEQYF
V: TRBV7-9; size: many; J: TRBJ2-7; D: -; DNA: TGTGCCAGCAGTAACAGGGAGACCTACGAGCAGTACTTC; CDR3: CASSNRETYEQYF
V: TRBV12-3/TRBV12-4; size: few; J: TRBJ1-4; D: -; DNA: TGTGCCAGCACTCGCGCACAAATGGAGGAAAAACTGTTTTTT; CDR3: CASTRAQMEEKLFF
V: TRBV4-2; size: few; J: TRBJ1-4; D: -; DNA: TGTGCCAGCAGCCAAGAATACCCAACTAATGAAAAACTGTTTTTT; CDR3: CASSQEYPTNEKLFF
V: TRBV12-3/TRBV12-4; size: many; J: TRBJ2-1; D: -; DNA: TGTGCCAGCAGTTTAACAGGGAACTACAATGAGCAGTTCTTC; CDR3: CASSLTGNYNEQFF
V: TRBV7-3; size: -; J: TRBJ2-3; D: -; DNA: TGTGCCAGCAGCCGGAGCGGAGTTAGCACAGATACGCAGTATTTT; CDR3: CASSRSGVSTDTQYF
V: TRBV3-1; size: -; J: TRBJ2-7; D: -; DNA: TGTGCCAGCAGCCGGCTGGGGACCGAGCAGTACTTC; CDR3: CASSRLGTEQYF
V: TRBV24-1; size: -; J: TRBJ2-5; D: TRBD2; DNA: TGTGCCACCAGTGATTTTCCGTATAAGGGAGGGAAAGAGACCCAGTACTTC; CDR3: CATSDFPYKGGKETQYF
V: TRBV7-8; size: many; J: TRBJ2-2; D: TRBD2; DNA: TGCGCCAGCAGCCAGGGACTAGCGGGAACCGGGGAGCTGTTTTTT; CDR3: CASSQGLAGTGELFF
V: TRBV7-9; size: few; J: TRBJ1-2; D: TRBD1; DNA: TGTGCCAGCAGTCAACAGGGGACTTCTAACTATGGCTACACCTTC; CDR3: CASSQQGTSNYGYTF
V: TRBV5-1; size: few; J: TRBJ2-7; D: -; DNA: TGCGCCAGCAGCTTGAGAGGGGTCTCCTACGAGCAGTACTTC; CDR3: CASSLRGVSYEQYF
V: TRBV18; size: few; J: TRBJ1-3; D: -; DNA: TGTGCCAGCTCACCAATCTCGGCCAGTTCAAGAAACACCATATATTTT; CDR3: CASSPISASSRNTIYF
V: TRBV4-2; size: many; J: TRBJ1-2; D: -; DNA: TGTGCCAGCAGCCAAGACCAGGCAGCTAACTATGGCTACACCTTC; CDR3: CASSQDQAANYGYTF
V: TRBV5-1; size: few; J: TRBJ1-1; D: -; DNA: TGCGCCAGCAGCCGGCAACTTGAAGGCACTGAAGCTTTCTTT; CDR3: CASSRQLEGTEAFF
V: TRBV20-1; size: few; J: TRBJ1-1; D: -; DNA: TGCAGTGCTAAACTACCGGGACAAAAGAACACTGAAGCTTTCTTT; CDR3: CSAKLPGQKNTEAFF
V: TRBV27; size: -; J: TRBJ2-3; D: -; DNA: TGTGCCAGCTTTTTTCTTCGGGAAAGCACAGATACGCAGTATTTT; CDR3: CASFFLRESTDTQYF
V: TRBV6-1; size: few; J: TRBJ1-2; D: -; DNA: TGTGCCAGCTCCCCCTTCGGGGGCTATGGCTACACCTTC; CDR3: CASSPFGGYGYTF
V: TRBV12-3/TRBV12-4; size: many; J: TRBJ2-5; D: -; DNA: TGTGCCAGCAGTTGGGCGTACCAAGAGACCCAGTACTTC; CDR3: CASSWAYQETQYF
V: TRBV12-3/TRBV12-4; size: -; J: TRBJ2-7; D: -; DNA: TGTGCCAGCAGTACCCGACCCGGGGACGAGCAGTACTTC; CDR3: CASSTRPGDEQYF
V: TRBV28; size: few; J: TRBJ2-7; D: TRBD1; DNA: TGTGCCCGGACAGGGGGCTACGAGCAGTACTTC; CDR3: CARTGGYEQYF
V: TRBV24-1; size: few; J: TRBJ2-5; D: -; DNA: TGTGCCACCAGTGATTCAGGGCAGGGACAAGAGACCCAGTACTTC; CDR3: CATSDSGQGQETQYF
V: TRBV12-3/TRBV12-4; size: few; J: TRBJ2-4; D: -; DNA: TGTGCCAGCAGCCGTCGGGACATACAAAACATTCAGTACTTC; CDR3: CASSRRDIQNIQYF
V: TRBV28; size: -; J: TRBJ2-2; D: -; DNA: TGTGCCAGCAGTTTGTCACAGGGTATCGGCGGGGAGCTGTTTTTT; CDR3: CASSLSQGIGGELFF
V: TRBV12-3/TRBV12-4; size: -; J: TRBJ1-4; D: -; DNA: TGTGCCAGCAGGACAGACGGGACACATGAAAAACTGTTTTTT; CDR3: CASRTDGTHEKLFF
V: TRBV12-3/TRBV12-4; size: -; J: TRBJ1-1; D: -; DNA: TGTGCCAGCAGCCCCCCTCGGGGGAGTATGGCTGAAGCTTTCTTT; CDR3: CASSPPRGSMAEAFF
V: TRBV7-2; size: few; J: TRBJ2-7; D: TRBD1; DNA: TGTGCCAGCAGCTTAGAGGGGGCTTACTCCTACGAGCAGTACTTC; CDR3: CASSLEGAYSYEQYF
V: TRBV20-1; size: -; J: TRBJ2-5; D: TRBD1; DNA: TGCAGTGCTAGAGATCGGAGGACAGGGGCAGAGACCCAGTACTTC; CDR3: CSARDRRTGAETQYF
V: TRBV9; size: many; J: TRBJ2-3; D: TRBD2; DNA: TGTGCCAGCAGCTCCCGGACTAGCGGGAATACGCAGTATTTT; CDR3: CASSSRTSGNTQYF
V: TRBV21-1; size: few; J: TRBJ2-3; D: -; DNA: TGTGCCAGCAGCAAACGAAATAGCGGGGTCACAGATACGCAGTATTTT; CDR3: CASSKRNSGVTDTQYF
V: TRBV20-1; size: many; J: TRBJ1-1; D: -; DNA: TGCAGTGCTAGAGATTCCACAGGGAAGGGGTACACTGAAGCTTTCTTT; CDR3: CSARDSTGKGYTEAFF
V: TRBV3-1; size: few; J: TRBJ2-3; D: -; DNA: TGTGCCAGCAGCCAAGGGCGGATTCAAGGGACGCAGTATTTT; CDR3: CASSQGRIQGTQYF
V: TRBV12-3/TRBV12-4; size: many; J: TRBJ1-1; D: -; DNA: TGTGCCAGCACCCCAGGGTTTACTGAAGCTTTCTTT; CDR3: CASTPGFTEAFF
V: TRBV20-1; size: -; J: TRBJ2-7; D: TRBD1; DNA: TGCAGTGCCAACCAGGGGGGACAGGTCTACGAGCAGTACTTC; CDR3: CSANQGGQVYEQYF
V: TRBV29-1; size: -; J: TRBJ2-7; D: -; DNA: TGCAGCTTCCACGTATCGGAACAGGGAACGGCCAACTACGAGCAGTACTTC; CDR3: CSFHVSEQGTANYEQYF
V: TRBV12-3/TRBV12-4; size: many; J: TRBJ1-1; D: -; DNA: TGTGCCAGCAGTTTAACCCCGCCGAGTGCTTTCTTT; CDR3: CASSLTPPSAFF